This T cell receptor (beta chain) originates from a study of blood T cell repertoires in COVID-19. Trimming removed 2 bases from V and 3 bases from J, with 9 bases in between. This CDR3 has 14 amino acids. CDR1 and CDR2 from the germline V gene are ENHRY and SYGVKD. Data came from immunoSEQ multiplex PCR; TCRdb stores just in-frame clones and leaves some out. The repertoire consists of approximately 40,000 clones, with approximately 91% occurring once and the leading ten covering 2% to 2.5%. Sequencing input: peripheral blood. The receptor was isolated from a human donor in a cohort sampled during active COVID-19. The chain employs TRBV10-3 and TRBJ2-3; D possibly corresponds to TRBD1 (6 bases). CDR3 sequence reads: CAISEGDKTDTQYF. The CDR3 region has the DNA TGTGCCATCAGTGAGGGGGACAAAACAGATACGCAGTATTTT.